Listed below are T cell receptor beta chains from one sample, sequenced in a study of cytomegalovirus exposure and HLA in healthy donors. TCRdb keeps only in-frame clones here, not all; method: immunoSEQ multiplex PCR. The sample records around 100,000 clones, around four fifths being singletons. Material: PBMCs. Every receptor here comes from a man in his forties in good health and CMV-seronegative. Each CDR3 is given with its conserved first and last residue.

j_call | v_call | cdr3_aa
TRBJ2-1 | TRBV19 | CASSQTGSSYNEQFF
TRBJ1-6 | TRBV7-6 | CASSPGTVLSYNSPLHF
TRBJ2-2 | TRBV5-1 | CASSLGQGPGELFF
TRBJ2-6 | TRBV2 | CASSARERRGGFGANVLTF
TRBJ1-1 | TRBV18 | CASSPGAGGFTEAFF
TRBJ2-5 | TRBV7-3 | CASMARVGETQYF
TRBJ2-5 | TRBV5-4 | CASSLGQQETQYF
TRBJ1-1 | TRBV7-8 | CASSLPRQGESYTEAFF
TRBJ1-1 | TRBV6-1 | CASPRDRNTEAFF
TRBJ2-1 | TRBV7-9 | CASSPYNEQFF
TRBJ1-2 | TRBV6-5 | CASSSGGGYGYTF
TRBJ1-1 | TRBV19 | CASSTRGATEAFF
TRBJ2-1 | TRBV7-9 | CSSSFSAAGAGRNEQFF
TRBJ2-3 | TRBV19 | CASSTDGITDTQYF
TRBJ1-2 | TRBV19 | CASSTGQGFTYGYTF
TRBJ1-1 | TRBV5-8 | CASSMDRDTEAFF
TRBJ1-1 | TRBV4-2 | CASSHRDRDTEAFF
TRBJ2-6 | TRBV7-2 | CASSRTGGAGANVLTF
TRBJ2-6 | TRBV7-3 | CASSMGQPGANVLTF
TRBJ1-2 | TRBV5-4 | CASSLRTGVSFNYGYTF
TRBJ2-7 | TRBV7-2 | CASSTQESYEQYF
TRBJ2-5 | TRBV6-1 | CASSEQAVETQYF
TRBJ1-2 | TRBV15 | CATSTQPGQGERYGYTF
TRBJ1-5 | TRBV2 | CASTPAGNQPQHF
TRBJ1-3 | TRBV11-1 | CASSLFSSGNTIYF
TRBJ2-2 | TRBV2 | CASKVQGYSTGELFF
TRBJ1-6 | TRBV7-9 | CASSFALHDSPLHF
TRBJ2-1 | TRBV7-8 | CASSESELANEQFF
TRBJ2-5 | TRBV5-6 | CASSSDRGGETQYF
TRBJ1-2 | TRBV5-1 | CASSLGGSSGYTF
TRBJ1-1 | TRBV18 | CASSPLGGNTEAFF
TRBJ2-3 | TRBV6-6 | CASSYEDRGDTQYF
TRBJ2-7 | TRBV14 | CASSPANYEQYF
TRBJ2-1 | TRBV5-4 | CASSPWVHGNEQFF
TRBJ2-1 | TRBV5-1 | CASSPSDRHYNEQFF
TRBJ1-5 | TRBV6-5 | CASSQQPQHF
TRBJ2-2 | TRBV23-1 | CASINRAGGNTGELFF
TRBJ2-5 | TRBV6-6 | CASSGPTGGRGETQYF
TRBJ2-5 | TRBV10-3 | CAISDPTLALFETQYF
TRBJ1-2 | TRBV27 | CASATGRYGYTF
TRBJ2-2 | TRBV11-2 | CASSLTGSTGELFF
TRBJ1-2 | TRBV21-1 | CASIYTPSDRGLYNYGYTF
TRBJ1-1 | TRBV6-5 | CASSSGGAMNTEAFF
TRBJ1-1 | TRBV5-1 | CASSATGTGITEAFF
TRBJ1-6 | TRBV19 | CASSILDSPLHF
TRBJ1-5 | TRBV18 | CASSPSNSNQPQHF
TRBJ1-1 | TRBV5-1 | CASSQQGRGRNMNTEAFF
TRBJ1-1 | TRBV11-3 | CASSLEQGRTEAFF
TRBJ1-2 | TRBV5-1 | CASSLLSIPGQGPNYGYTF
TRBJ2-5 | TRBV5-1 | CASSLGGVGQQTQYF
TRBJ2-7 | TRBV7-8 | CASSLPARGEQYF
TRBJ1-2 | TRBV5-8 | CASSFGGRNYGYTF